The present TCR beta chain was sequenced within a study of control samples from healthy donors and cancer patients. With V trimmed by 4 bases and J by 7 bases, 6 bases remained unmatched. Looked up from germline, CDR1 is SGDLS and CDR2 is YYNGEE. This CDR3 region has 15 residues. Libraries were prepared by immunoSEQ multiplex PCR; TCRdb keeps only in-frame clonotypes and omits some of them. The table has some 130,000 clones, more than 85% seen once; the top ten hold 1.7%. The receptor comes from a man between 45 and 60 years old with head and neck cancer. V and J are TRBV9 and TRBJ1-6, with 9 bases identical to TRBD1. The sequenced material came from PBMCs. The CDR3 DNA sequence: TGTGCCAGCAGCCCCGGACAGGGGAAGAATTCACCCCTCCACTTT. This sequence encodes CASSPGQGKNSPLHF.